These 5 T cell receptor beta chains were all obtained from the same sample, sequenced in a study of shared clonotypes between healthy human individuals. Profiling relied on immunoSEQ multiplex PCR, and the TCRdb table lists in-frame clones only, not all of them. The sample holds about 640,000 clones; around 72% are singletons and the top ten take 1.8%. Source material: memory CD4+ T cells sorted from blood. Subset of the sample: CD45RA-negative fraction. These TCRs come from a woman aged 25 to 39 in good health.

In the case of this clone: This specimen includes other DNA sequences encoding the same CDR3. This sequence joins TRBV28 and TRBJ2-7; 9 bases align to TRBD1. J was trimmed by 4 bases and V by 6 bases; bases with no gene match: 10. The CDR3 length is 15 residues. Germline V gene sequence: CDR1 MDHEN, CDR2 SYDVKM. The CDR3 DNA follows: TGTGCCAGCAGCTTGTCCGGGACAGGGTCGTACGAGCAGTACTTC. Its translation is CASSLSGTGSYEQYF.

J is TRBJ2-7 and V is TRBV6-1, with a tentative D call TRBD2 (7 bases). CDR3 size: 15 residues. Trimming took 6 bases from V and 5 from J, leaving 20 bases between them. Germline V gene sequence: CDR1 MNHNS, CDR2 SASEGT. For the CDR3, the DNA is TGTGCCAGCAGGGGGGCGGGAGTAATACTCGACGAGCAGTACTTC. Translating it yields CASRGAGVILDEQYF.

As concerns this clone: This same CDR3 is encoded by further DNA sequences in the sample. V usage is TRBV2 and J usage is TRBJ1-1; tentatively, D is TRBD1 (5 bases). V was trimmed by 4 bases and J by 1 base, leaving 7 bases between them. The CDR3 covers 13 residues. Per germline, CDR1 SNHLY and CDR2 FYNNEI. The CDR3 region is CASSGGRNTEAFF. The CDR3 DNA reads as TGTGCCAGCAGTGGGGGCAGGAACACTGAAGCTTTCTTT.

This chain connects TRBV6-5 to TRBJ2-3; 10 bases align to TRBD2. The V and J ends lost 6 bases and 5 bases, in that order; junction bases with no gene match: 8. Germline CDR1 reads MNHEY; CDR2 reads SVGAGI. The CDR3 contains 15 residues. The CDR3 bases are TGTGCCAGCAGCCGGACTAGCGGAGGGGTAGATACGCAGTATTTT. Translated, it gives CASSRTSGGVDTQYF.

The DNA of the CDR3 is TGTGCCTGGAGGGGACTAGCGGGAGGGACCTACGAGCAGTACTTC. Its translation is CAWRGLAGGTYEQYF. The rearrangement uses TRBV30 and TRBJ2-7; TRBD2 matches at 16 bases. Losses at the gene ends were 3 bases for V and 2 bases for J; bases not matched to a gene: 1. The length of the CDR3 is 15 residues. Per the germline V gene, CDR1 is GTSNPN and CDR2 is SVGIG (reference sequence).